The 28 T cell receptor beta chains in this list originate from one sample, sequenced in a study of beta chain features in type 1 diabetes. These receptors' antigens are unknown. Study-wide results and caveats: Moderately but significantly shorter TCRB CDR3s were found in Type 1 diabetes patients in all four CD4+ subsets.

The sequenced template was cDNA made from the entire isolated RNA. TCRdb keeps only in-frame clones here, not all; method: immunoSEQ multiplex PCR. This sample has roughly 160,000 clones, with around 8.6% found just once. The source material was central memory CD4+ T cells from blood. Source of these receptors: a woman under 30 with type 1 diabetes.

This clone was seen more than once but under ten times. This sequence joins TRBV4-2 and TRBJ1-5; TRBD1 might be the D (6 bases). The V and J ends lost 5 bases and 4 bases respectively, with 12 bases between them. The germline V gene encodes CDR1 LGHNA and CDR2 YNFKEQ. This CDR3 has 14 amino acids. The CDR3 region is CASSFGQLNQPQHF. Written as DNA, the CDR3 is TGTGCCAGCAGCTTTGGACAGCTTAATCAGCCCCAGCATTTT.

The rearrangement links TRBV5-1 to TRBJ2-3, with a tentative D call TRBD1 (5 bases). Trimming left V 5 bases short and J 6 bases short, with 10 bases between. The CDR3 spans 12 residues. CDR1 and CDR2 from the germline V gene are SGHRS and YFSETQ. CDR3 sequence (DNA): TGCGCCAGCAGGGACATAGCTGATACGCAGTATTTT. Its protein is CASRDIADTQYF.

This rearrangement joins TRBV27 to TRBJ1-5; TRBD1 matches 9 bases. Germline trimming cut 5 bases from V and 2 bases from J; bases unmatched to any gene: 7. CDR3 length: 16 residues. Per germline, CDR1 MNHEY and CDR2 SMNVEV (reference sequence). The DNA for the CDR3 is TGTGCCAGCAGTAGAATACAGGGGGCGGGCAATCAGCCCCAGCATTTT. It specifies CASSRIQGAGNQPQHF.

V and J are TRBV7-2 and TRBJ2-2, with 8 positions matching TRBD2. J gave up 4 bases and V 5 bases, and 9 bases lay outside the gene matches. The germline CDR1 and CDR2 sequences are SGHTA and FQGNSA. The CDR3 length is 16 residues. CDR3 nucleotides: TGTGCCAGCAGCCCCCGTGCAGCGGGGGCCACCGGGGAGCTGTTTTTT. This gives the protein CASSPRAAGATGELFF.

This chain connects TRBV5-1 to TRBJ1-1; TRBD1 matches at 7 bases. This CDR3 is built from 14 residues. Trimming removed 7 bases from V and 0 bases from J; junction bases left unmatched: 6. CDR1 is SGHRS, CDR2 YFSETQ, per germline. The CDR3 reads CASGQGGLNTEAFF. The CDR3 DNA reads TGCGCCAGCGGCCAGGGGGGTCTGAACACTGAAGCTTTCTTT.

The CDR3 DNA reads TGTGCCAGCAGCCCGAGGGGAGGTTGGGGTGAGCAGTTCTTC. This translates into CASSPRGGWGEQFF. The chain is built from TRBV6-5 and TRBJ2-1; perhaps TRBD2 as D (6 bases). The germline V and J ends were trimmed by 6 bases and 9 bases, with 18 bases remaining between them. Looked up from germline, CDR1 is MNHEY and CDR2 is SVGAGI. The CDR3 totals 14 residues.

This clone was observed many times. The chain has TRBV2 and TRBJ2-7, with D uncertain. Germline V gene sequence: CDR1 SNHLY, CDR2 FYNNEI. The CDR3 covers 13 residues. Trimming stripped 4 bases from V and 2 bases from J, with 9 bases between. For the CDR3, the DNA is TGTGCCAGCAGTGGACTCGGAGCCTACGAGCAGTACTTC. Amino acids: CASSGLGAYEQYF.

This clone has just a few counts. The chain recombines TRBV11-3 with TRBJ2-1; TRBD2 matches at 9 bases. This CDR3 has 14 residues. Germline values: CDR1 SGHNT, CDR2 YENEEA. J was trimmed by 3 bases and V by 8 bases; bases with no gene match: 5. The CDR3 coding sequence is TGTGCCAGCGGAGCGGGAGGAAACTACAATGAGCAGTTCTTC. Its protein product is CASGAGGNYNEQFF.

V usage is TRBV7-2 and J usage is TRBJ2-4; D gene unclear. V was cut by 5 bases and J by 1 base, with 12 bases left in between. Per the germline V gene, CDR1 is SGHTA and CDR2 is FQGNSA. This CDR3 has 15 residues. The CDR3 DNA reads TGTGCCAGCAGCCACGTCTCCAGGGCCAAAAACATTCAGTACTTC. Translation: CASSHVSRAKNIQYF. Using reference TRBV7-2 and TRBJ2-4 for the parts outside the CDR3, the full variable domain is GAGVSQSPSNKVTEKGKDVELRCDPISGHTALYWYRQSLGQGLEFLIYFQGNSAPDKSGLPSDRFSAERTGGSVSTLTIQRTQQEDSAVYLCASSHVSRAKNIQYFGAGTRLSVL.

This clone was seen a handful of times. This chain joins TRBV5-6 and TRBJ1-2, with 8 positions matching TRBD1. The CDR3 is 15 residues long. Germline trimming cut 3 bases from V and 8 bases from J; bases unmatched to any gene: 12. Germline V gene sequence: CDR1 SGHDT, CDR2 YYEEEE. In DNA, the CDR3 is TGTGCCAGCAGCTCCCCCTACCAGGGGGCGCGCGGCTACACCTTC. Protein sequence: CASSSPYQGARGYTF.

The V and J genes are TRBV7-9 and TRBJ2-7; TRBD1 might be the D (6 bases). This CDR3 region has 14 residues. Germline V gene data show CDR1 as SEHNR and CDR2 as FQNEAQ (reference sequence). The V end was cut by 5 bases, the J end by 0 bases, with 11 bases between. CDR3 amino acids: CASSPQGYSYEQYF. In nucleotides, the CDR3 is TGTGCCAGCAGCCCACAGGGTTACTCCTACGAGCAGTACTTC. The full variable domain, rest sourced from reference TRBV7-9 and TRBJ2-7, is DTGVSQNPRHKITKRGQNVTFRCDPISEHNRLYWYRQTLGQGPEFLTYFQNEAQLEKSRLLSDRFSAERPKGSFSTLEIQRTEQGDSAMYLCASSPQGYSYEQYFGPGTRLTVT.

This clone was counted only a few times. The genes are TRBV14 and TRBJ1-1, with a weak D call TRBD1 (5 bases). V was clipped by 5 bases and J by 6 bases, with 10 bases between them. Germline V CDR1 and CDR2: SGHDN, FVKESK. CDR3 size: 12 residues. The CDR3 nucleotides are TGTGCCAGCAGCACAGGCCGTGCTGAAGCTTTCTTT. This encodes CASSTGRAEAFF.

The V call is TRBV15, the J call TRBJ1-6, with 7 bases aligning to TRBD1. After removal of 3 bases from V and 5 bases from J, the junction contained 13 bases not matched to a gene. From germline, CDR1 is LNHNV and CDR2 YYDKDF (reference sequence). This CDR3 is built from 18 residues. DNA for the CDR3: TGTGCCACCAGCAGCCTCCGACAGGGCCCCGTCAATAATTCACCCCTCCACTTT. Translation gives CATSSLRQGPVNNSPLHF.

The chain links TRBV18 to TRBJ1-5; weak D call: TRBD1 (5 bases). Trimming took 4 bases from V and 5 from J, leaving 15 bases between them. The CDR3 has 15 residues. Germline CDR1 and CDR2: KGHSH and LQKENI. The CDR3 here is CASSLGPGNHQPQHF. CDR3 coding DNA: TGTGCCAGCTCACTAGGACCAGGGAACCATCAGCCCCAGCATTTT.

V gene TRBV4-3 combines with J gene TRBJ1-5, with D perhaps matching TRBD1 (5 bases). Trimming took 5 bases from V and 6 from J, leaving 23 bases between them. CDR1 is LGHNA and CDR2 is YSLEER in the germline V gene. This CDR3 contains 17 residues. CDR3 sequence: CASSLGPRTGDSQPQHF. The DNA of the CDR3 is TGCGCCAGCAGCTTGGGGCCCCGGACGGGTGACAGTCAGCCCCAGCATTTT.

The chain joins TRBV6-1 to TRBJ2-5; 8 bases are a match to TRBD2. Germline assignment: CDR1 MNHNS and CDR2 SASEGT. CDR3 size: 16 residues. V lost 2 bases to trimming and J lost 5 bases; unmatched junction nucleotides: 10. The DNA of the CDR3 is TGTGCCAGCAGTGAAATGTCGGGGGGGGGTAGCGAGACCCAGTACTTC. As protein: CASSEMSGGGSETQYF.

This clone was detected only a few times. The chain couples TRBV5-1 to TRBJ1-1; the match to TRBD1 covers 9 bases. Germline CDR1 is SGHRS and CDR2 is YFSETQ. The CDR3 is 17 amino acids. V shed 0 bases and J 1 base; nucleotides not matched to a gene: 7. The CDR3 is CASSLAGRTGENTEAFF. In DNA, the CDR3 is TGCGCCAGCAGCTTGGCCGGGAGGACAGGGGAGAACACTGAAGCTTTCTTT. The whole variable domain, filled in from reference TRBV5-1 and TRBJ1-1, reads KAGVTQTPRYLIKTRGQQVTLSCSPISGHRSVSWYQQTPGQGLQFLFEYFSETQRNKGNFPGRFSGRQFSNSRSEMNVSTLELGDSALYLCASSLAGRTGENTEAFFGQGTRLTVV.

The CDR3 nucleotides are TGCGCCAGCAGCCAGGCTACGGGACAGGGGAGGGCAGATACGCAGTATTTT. Translation: CASSQATGQGRADTQYF. The J gene is TRBJ2-3, the V gene TRBV4-3, with 10 bases aligning to TRBD1. Unmatched junction bases numbered 10, after V lost 3 bases and J lost 4 bases. Germline loops: CDR1 LGHNA, CDR2 YSLEER. This CDR3 is 17 amino acids long.

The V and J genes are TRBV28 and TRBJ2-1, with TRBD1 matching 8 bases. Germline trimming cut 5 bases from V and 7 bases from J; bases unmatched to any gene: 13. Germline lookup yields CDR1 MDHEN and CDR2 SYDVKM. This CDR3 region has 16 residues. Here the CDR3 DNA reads TGTGCCAGCAGTCCGGACAGGCTCCACAGGGGGAATGAGCAGTTCTTC. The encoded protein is CASSPDRLHRGNEQFF.

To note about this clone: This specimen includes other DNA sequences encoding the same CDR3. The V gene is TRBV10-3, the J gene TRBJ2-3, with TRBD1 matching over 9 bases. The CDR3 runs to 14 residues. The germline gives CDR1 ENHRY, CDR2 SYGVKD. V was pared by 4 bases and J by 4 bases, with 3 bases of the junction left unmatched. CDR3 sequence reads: CAISGQGVADTQYF. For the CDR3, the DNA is TGTGCCATCAGTGGACAGGGGGTGGCAGATACGCAGTATTTT.

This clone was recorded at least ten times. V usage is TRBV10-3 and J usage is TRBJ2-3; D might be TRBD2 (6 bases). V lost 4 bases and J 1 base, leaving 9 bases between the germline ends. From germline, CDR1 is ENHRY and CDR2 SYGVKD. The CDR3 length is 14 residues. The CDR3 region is CAISVAGRTDTQYF. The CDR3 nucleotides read TGTGCCATCAGTGTGGCGGGACGCACAGATACGCAGTATTTT.

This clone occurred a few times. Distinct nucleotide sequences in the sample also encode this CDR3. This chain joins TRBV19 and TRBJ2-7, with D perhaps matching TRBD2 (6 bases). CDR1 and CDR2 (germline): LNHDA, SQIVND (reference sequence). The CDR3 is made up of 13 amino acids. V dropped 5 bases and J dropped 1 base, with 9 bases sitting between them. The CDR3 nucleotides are TGTGCCAGTAGTCCGGCGGGGTCCTACGAGCAGTACTTC. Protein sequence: CASSPAGSYEQYF.

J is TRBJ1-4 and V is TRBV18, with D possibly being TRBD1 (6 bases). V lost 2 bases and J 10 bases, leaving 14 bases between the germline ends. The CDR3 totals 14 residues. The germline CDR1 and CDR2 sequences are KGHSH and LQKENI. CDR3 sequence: CASSPDQGMGKLFF. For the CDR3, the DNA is TGTGCCAGCTCACCAGACCAGGGGATGGGAAAACTGTTTTTT.

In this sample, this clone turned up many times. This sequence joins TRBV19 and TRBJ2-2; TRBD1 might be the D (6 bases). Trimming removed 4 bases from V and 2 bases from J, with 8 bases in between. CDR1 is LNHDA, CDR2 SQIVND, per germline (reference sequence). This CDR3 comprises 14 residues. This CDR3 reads CASSTGTNTGELFF. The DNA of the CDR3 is TGTGCCAGTAGTACCGGGACAAACACCGGGGAGCTGTTTTTT.

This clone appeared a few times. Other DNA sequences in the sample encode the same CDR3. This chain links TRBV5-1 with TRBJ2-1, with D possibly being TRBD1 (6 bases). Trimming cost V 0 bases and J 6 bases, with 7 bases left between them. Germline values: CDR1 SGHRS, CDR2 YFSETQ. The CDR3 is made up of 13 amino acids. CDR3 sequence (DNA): TGCGCCAGCAGCTTGGGACAGGTCAATGAGCAGTTCTTC. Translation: CASSLGQVNEQFF.

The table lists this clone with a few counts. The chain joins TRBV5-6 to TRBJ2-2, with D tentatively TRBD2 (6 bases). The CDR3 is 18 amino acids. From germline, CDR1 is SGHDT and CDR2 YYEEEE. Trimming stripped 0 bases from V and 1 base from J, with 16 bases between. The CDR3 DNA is TGTGCCAGCAGCTTGGTTGCGGGGACGAATATGAACACCGGGGAGCTGTTTTTT. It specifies CASSLVAGTNMNTGELFF.

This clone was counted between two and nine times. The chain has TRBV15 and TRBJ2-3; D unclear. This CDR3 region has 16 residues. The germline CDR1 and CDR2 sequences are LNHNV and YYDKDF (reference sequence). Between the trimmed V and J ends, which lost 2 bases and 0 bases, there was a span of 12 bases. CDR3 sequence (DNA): TGTGCCACCAGCAGAAGGAAACAGATAAGCACAGATACGCAGTATTTT. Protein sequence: CATSRRKQISTDTQYF. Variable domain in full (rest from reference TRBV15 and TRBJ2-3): DAMVIQNPRYQVTQFGKPVTLSCSQTLNHNVMYWYQQKSSQAPKLLFHYYDKDFNNEADTPDNFQSRRPNTSFCFLDIRSPGLGDTAMYLCATSRRKQISTDTQYFGPGTRLTVL.

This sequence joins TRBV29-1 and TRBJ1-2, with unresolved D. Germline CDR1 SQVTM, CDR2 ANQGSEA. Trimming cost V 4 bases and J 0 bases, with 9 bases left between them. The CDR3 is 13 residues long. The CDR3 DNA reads TGCAGCGTTGGTCCTAGAGCTAACTATGGCTACACCTTC. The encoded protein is CSVGPRANYGYTF.